This TCR beta chain was captured by sequencing in a study of T cell repertoires in cytomegalovirus infection. Overall study context: Indications of both CMV infection and matching HLA type were provided by public TCR beta signatures. The study, taken as a whole, reports: Cumulated frequencies of public TCR beta families served to identify carriers of CMV plus the relevant HLA.

The length of the CDR3 is 15 residues. V was clipped by 9 bases and J by 1 base, with 19 bases between them. The germline CDR1 and CDR2 sequences are SGHRS and YFSETQ. TCRdb reprocessed the reads via MiXCR and lists one record per CDR3 protein. The table shows tens of thousands of distinct CDR3 sequences, with approximately 22% occurring only once. As for this clonotype: What it binds is not known.

This receptor was identified in a human donor in good health (CMV status not recorded). Some clones in this sample may be carry-over from other donors' samples. Sequencing input: PBMCs, sequenced either directly or after in vitro stimulation (not recorded which). The chain links TRBV5-1 to TRBJ2-5; D is perhaps TRBD2 (5 bases). The CDR3 DNA reads as TGCGCCACCCAACCCGGTCGGGGTTCCCAAGAGACCCAGTACTTC. It yields the protein CATQPGRGSQETQYF.